The present T cell receptor beta chain was sequenced within a study of CD8+ T cells in alopecia areata. About the study: In an open-label trial, patients got 5 to 10 mg tofacitinib twice daily. Study-wide points: More clonal than normal scalp was lesional scalp, particularly alopecia totalis/universalis. Tofacitinib yielded significantly lower scalp clonality and fewer expanded CD8+ clones among the top 100.

Regarding this clone: What it binds is not known.

Losses at the gene ends were 2 bases for V and 9 bases for J; bases not matched to a gene: 7. The germline CDR1 and CDR2 sequences are SGDLS and YYNGEE. The CDR3 contains 14 residues. Regarding treatment: oral pan-JAK inhibitor, 5-10 mg twice daily. Sequencing used cDNA as its template, made by extracting RNA and reverse transcribing it. TCRdb's table, derived via immunoSEQ multiplex PCR, lists solely in-frame clones and lacks some. The sample includes roughly 220,000 clones, less than 45% of them seen just once. This specimen was CD4+ T cells sorted from blood, taken between weeks 30 and 35, from a patient treated with tofacitinib. This chain uses TRBV9 with TRBJ2-1, with 8 bases that match TRBD2. The receptor was isolated from a human donor with alopecia areata. The CDR3 spells CASSVRGGLAEQFF. As DNA, the CDR3 is TGTGCCAGCAGCGTCCGGGGGGGTTTGGCTGAGCAGTTCTTC.